Listed below are T cell receptor beta chains from one sample, sequenced in a study of blood T cells in healthy people across ages. Each CDR3 protein gets one entry after TCRdb re-called the 5' RACE reads with MiXCR. Here the sample spans approximately 960,000 distinct CDR3 sequences, just under 30% being singletons. These sequences were also reported in another study, on T cells of mothers and their children.

The sequencing sample was made of blood. The source of these receptors is a woman aged 40 to 50 in good health. Both conserved end residues are part of each CDR3. D genes are given only for firm matches. Expanded clones are given a class, and other clones once, few, many or no size at all.

J gene	D gene	V gene	clone size	CDR3 protein	CDR3 DNA
TRBJ2-5	TRBD2	TRBV28	few	CASSYSGGALETQYF	TGTGCCAGCAGTTACAGCGGGGGGGCCCTGGAGACCCAGTACTTC
TRBJ2-7	TRBD1	TRBV12-3/TRBV12-4	NA	CASSSTGTGVEQYF	TGTGCCAGCAGTTCGACCGGGACAGGGGTCGAGCAGTACTTC
TRBJ2-3	NA	TRBV20-1	many	CSAGLRGTDTQYF	TGCAGTGCAGGGCTGCGAGGCACAGATACGCAGTATTTT
TRBJ1-2	TRBD1	TRBV27	NA	CASRVTGGRGYTF	TGTGCCAGCAGGGTCACAGGGGGCAGGGGCTACACCTTC
TRBJ2-1	TRBD2	TRBV20-1	many	CSARDPGGRSSYNEQFF	TGCAGTGCTAGAGACCCGGGGGGGCGGAGCTCCTACAATGAGCAGTTCTTC
TRBJ2-1	NA	TRBV6-6	NA	CASSYQRPGPALNEQFF	TGTGCCAGCAGTTACCAAAGACCGGGGCCAGCCTTAAATGAGCAGTTCTTC
TRBJ2-1	TRBD1	TRBV6-5	NA	CVSSYSTGGPGVYNEQFF	TGTGTCAGCAGTTACTCGACAGGGGGCCCCGGGGTGTACAATGAGCAGTTCTTC
TRBJ1-2	NA	TRBV11-2	NA	CANSLAPTADYGYTF	TGTGCCAACAGCTTAGCCCCGACAGCTGACTATGGCTACACCTTC
TRBJ2-3	NA	TRBV9	few	CASSAMGLSTDTQYF	TGTGCCAGCAGCGCCATGGGACTTTCCACAGATACGCAGTATTTT
TRBJ1-4	NA	TRBV12-3/TRBV12-4	NA	CASRSGGSEKLFF	TGTGCCAGCAGATCGGGGGGGAGTGAAAAACTGTTTTTT
TRBJ2-1	TRBD2	TRBV12-3/TRBV12-4	NA	CASSLSGGTGDEQFF	TGTGCCAGCAGTCTCAGCGGGGGGACCGGGGATGAGCAGTTCTTC
TRBJ2-1	NA	TRBV15	NA	CATSRDEAEGDYNEQFF	TGTGCCACCAGCAGAGATGAGGCGGAGGGGGACTACAATGAGCAGTTCTTC
TRBJ2-3	NA	TRBV20-1	few	CSAPRGFTDTQYF	TGCAGTGCCCCGAGGGGATTCACAGATACGCAGTATTTT
TRBJ2-4	TRBD2	TRBV29-1	few	CSVRDRGGTIDTRYF	TGCAGCGTTAGAGATCGGGGGGGTACGATAGATACGCGGTACTTC
TRBJ1-1	NA	TRBV5-1	NA	CASSLAEDRKGHTEAFF	TGCGCCAGCAGCTTGGCCGAAGATAGGAAGGGACACACTGAAGCTTTCTTT
TRBJ2-7	NA	TRBV29-1	NA	CGVEGVGEQYF	TGCGGCGTTGAGGGGGTGGGGGAGCAGTACTTC
TRBJ1-5	NA	TRBV12-3/TRBV12-4	once	CASSLPSPQPQHF	TGTGCCAGCAGCCTCCCCAGTCCTCAGCCCCAGCATTTT
TRBJ1-1	TRBD1	TRBV5-6	once	CASSKPDRGTTEAFF	TGTGCCAGCAGCAAGCCGGACAGGGGGACAACTGAAGCTTTCTTT
TRBJ2-5	NA	TRBV7-9	few	CASNPLRGQETQYF	TGTGCCAGCAACCCCCTCAGGGGTCAAGAGACCCAGTACTTC
TRBJ1-2	TRBD1	TRBV5-4	NA	CASSLNLGQGGNYGYTF	TGTGCCAGCAGCCTGAATTTAGGACAGGGGGGGAACTATGGCTACACCTTC
TRBJ2-5	NA	TRBV18	NA	CASSPPGRTLGAETQYF	TGTGCCAGCTCACCACCCGGCAGGACCCTCGGGGCGGAGACCCAGTACTTC
TRBJ2-5	NA	TRBV7-2	NA	CTSSLAPVQETQYF	TGTACCAGCAGCTTAGCCCCAGTCCAAGAGACCCAGTACTTC
TRBJ1-2	NA	TRBV27	many	CASSSPLKLGHSGYTF	TGTGCCAGCAGTTCCCCCCTGAAGCTCGGCCACTCTGGCTACACCTTC
TRBJ1-5	NA	TRBV6-2/TRBV6-3	NA	CASSYIAPSRGNNNQPQHF	TGTGCCAGCAGTTACATCGCCCCCTCAAGGGGGAACAACAATCAGCCCCAGCATTTT
TRBJ2-7	TRBD1	TRBV29-1	NA	CSVYRGVDEQYF	TGCAGCGTGTACAGGGGAGTGGACGAGCAGTACTTC
TRBJ1-1	NA	TRBV29-1	NA	CSVGDRTNTEAFF	TGCAGCGTTGGTGACAGAACTAACACTGAAGCTTTCTTT
TRBJ2-1	TRBD2	TRBV5-1	NA	CASSLRLSGGAGEQFF	TGCGCCAGCAGCTTACGACTAAGCGGGGGGGCCGGTGAGCAGTTCTTC
TRBJ1-2	NA	TRBV7-2	many	CASSLQAAYGYTF	TGTGCCAGCAGCTTACAGGCGGCCTATGGCTACACCTTC
TRBJ2-1	NA	TRBV5-1	many	CASSLRTATYNEQFF	TGCGCCAGCAGCTTGAGGACGGCTACCTACAATGAGCAGTTCTTC
TRBJ1-6	NA	TRBV4-2	NA	CASSQVGINSPLHF	TGTGCCAGCAGCCAGGTGGGGATCAATTCACCCCTCCACTTT
TRBJ1-1	NA	TRBV7-9	NA	CASRPGTPSRNTEAFF	TGTGCCAGCAGGCCCGGGACACCCAGTAGGAACACTGAAGCTTTCTTT
TRBJ2-3	TRBD2	TRBV2	NA	CASSPGLAGGRDTQYF	TGTGCCAGCAGTCCCGGACTAGCGGGGGGAAGGGATACGCAGTATTTT
TRBJ2-4	TRBD2	TRBV6-2/TRBV6-3	NA	CASSRTSSGGNEQYF	TGTGCCAGCAGCCGGACTAGCTCGGGAGGCAATGAGCAGTACTTC